Listed below are T cell receptor beta chains from one sample, sequenced in a study of T cell repertoires in cytomegalovirus infection. TCRdb called the reads again in MiXCR, with one record for every CDR3 protein. The sample lists around 300,000 distinct CDR3 sequences, roughly 25% occurring once. These TCRs' antigens remain unknown. The material was cultured PBMCs, obtained from culture after CMV antigen stimulation. The receptors shown here come from a human donor in good health (CMV status not recorded). Some clones in this sample may be carry-over from other donors' samples. Both conserved end residues are part of each CDR3. Fields, in order: V gene, J gene, D gene, clone size, CDR3 DNA, CDR3 protein. D genes are given only for firm matches. Not all rows give a size; the values are once, few, many and, for expanded clones, a class.

TRBV7-2	TRBJ1-6	.	.	TGTGCCAGCAGCCTAACTGGACCGAGTCATAATTCACCCCTCCACTTT	CASSLTGPSHNSPLHF
TRBV12-3/TRBV12-4	TRBJ2-1	TRBD2	.	TGTGCCAGCAGCCCCAACCTAGCGGGCCTCTACAATGAGCAGTTCTTC	CASSPNLAGLYNEQFF
TRBV2	TRBJ2-4	.	.	TGTGCCAGCAGTGATAGCCGAAGCGTAAACATTCAGTACTTC	CASSDSRSVNIQYF
TRBV20-1	TRBJ2-1	TRBD2	.	TGCAGTGCCGGGACTAGCGGTAGTGAGCAGTTCTTC	CSAGTSGSEQFF
TRBV14	TRBJ2-4	TRBD2	.	TGTGCCAGCAGCCAAGCCGCGCGAGGGGCGGGAGAAGTCATTCAGTACTTC	CASSQAARGAGEVIQYF
TRBV6-1	TRBJ2-2	.	many	TGTGCCAGCAGAGAAGCGAACACCGGGGAGCTGTTTTTT	CASREANTGELFF
TRBV7-2	TRBJ2-3	.	few	TGTGCCAGCAGCTTAGCAGTATTGGATACGCAGTATTTT	CASSLAVLDTQYF
TRBV28	TRBJ2-3	TRBD2	.	TGTGCCAGCAGTTTCCTAGGACTAGCGGGAGGGACCACAGATACGCAGTATTTT	CASSFLGLAGGTTDTQYF
TRBV3-1	TRBJ1-5	.	.	TGTGCCAGCAGCCTCGGAGAAGGGTCGGCACAGCATTTT	CASSLGEGSAQHF
TRBV6-2/TRBV6-3	TRBJ1-2	TRBD1	.	TGTGCCAGCAGTTCGGACAGGAGGTATGGCTACACCTTC	CASSSDRRYGYTF
TRBV7-2	TRBJ2-2	.	few	TGTGCCAGCAGCTTGGCCAGGGCAGGGCGCAACGCCGGGGAGCTGTTTTTT	CASSLARAGRNAGELFF
TRBV19	TRBJ2-1	TRBD2	few	TGTGCCAGTAGTATAGTGGGGAGGACTAGGGATGAGCAGTTCTTC	CASSIVGRTRDEQFF
TRBV19	TRBJ2-6	TRBD1	.	TGTGCCAGTAGTGGACAGGAGTCTGGGGCCAACGTCCTGACTTTC	CASSGQESGANVLTF
TRBV6-6	TRBJ1-2	.	many	TGTGCCAGCAGTTACTCGAGGCCGACAGTAGGCTATGGCTACACCTTC	CASSYSRPTVGYGYTF
TRBV7-3	TRBJ2-1	TRBD2	many	TGTGCCAGCAGCTTAAGGACTAGCGGGAGCAATGAGCAGTTCTTC	CASSLRTSGSNEQFF
TRBV11-3	TRBJ2-1	.	many	TGTGCCAGCAGCCCCCGGGACCCGAGTTCCTACAATGAGCAGTTCTTC	CASSPRDPSSYNEQFF
TRBV29-1	TRBJ2-7	TRBD1	.	TGCAGCGTTCGACCGGGACAGGGGCGCGAGCAGTACTTC	CSVRPGQGREQYF
TRBV6-2/TRBV6-3	TRBJ2-3	.	few	TGTGCCAGCAGTTTATGGCGGGACCTTGGCACAGATACGCAGTATTTT	CASSLWRDLGTDTQYF
TRBV28	TRBJ2-5	.	few	TGTGCCAGCAGTTTTTTCGGAGGGGAGACCCAGTACTTC	CASSFFGGETQYF
TRBV7-8	TRBJ2-5	.	many	TGTGCCAGCAGCTTGGCACAACCGGGAGAGACCCAGTACTTC	CASSLAQPGETQYF
TRBV7-9	TRBJ1-1	.	many	TGTGCCAGCAGCTTAGATGAAGCTTTCTTT	CASSLDEAFF
TRBV10-3	TRBJ2-1	TRBD2	many	TGTGCCATCAGTGAGTCGGGGACTAGCGGGAGTGACAATGAGCAGTTCTTC	CAISESGTSGSDNEQFF
TRBV7-2	TRBJ2-1	TRBD2	.	TGTGCCAGCAGCGGATCCGGGACTAGCGGGAGTTCTGGCAATGAGCAGTTCTTC	CASSGSGTSGSSGNEQFF
TRBV6-2/TRBV6-3	TRBJ1-1	.	.	TGTGCCAGCAGCCCCGGATACCTTGAAGCTTTCTTT	CASSPGYLEAFF
TRBV28	TRBJ2-7	TRBD2	.	TGTGCCAGCAGGCCCCACGGGAGGGACGAGCAGTACTTC	CASRPHGRDEQYF
TRBV7-6	TRBJ1-2	.	.	TGTGCCAGCAGCTTAGTAGGGGGATTCGAGTATGGCTACACCTTC	CASSLVGGFEYGYTF
TRBV7-6	TRBJ2-1	.	many	TGTGCCAGCAGCTTAGAGCAGGGAGGTGAGCAGTTCTTC	CASSLEQGGEQFF
TRBV29-1	TRBJ1-1	.	.	TGCAGCGTTGTCAGGGCGGTGAACACTGAAGCTTTCTTT	CSVVRAVNTEAFF